The sequence of this T cell receptor beta chain was determined in a study of T cell responses to AZD1222 COVID-19 vaccine. Study-level results: Targets within unmutated variant regions were reportedly found for nearly half of spike-specific TCRs. It was only a handful of AZD1222 recipients who were seropositive at baseline. Spike-specific TCR breadth and depth grew following two AZD1222 doses. Donors skewed white British and female; clonal diversity was possibly underestimated.

The CDR3 has 16 residues. Unmatched junction bases numbered 7, after V lost 4 bases and J lost 2 bases. Germline V gives CDR1 SGHRS, CDR2 YFSETQ. The method was immunoSEQ multiplex PCR; TCRdb's version includes in-frame clones alone and lacks a portion of them. The sample yields around 140,000 clones, about nine tenths seen once. Note on this clone: The antigen is not known.

The receptor comes from an adult who received the AZD1222 COVID-19 vaccine. The source was peripheral blood, collected 28 days after the second AZD1222 dose. The rearrangement joins TRBV5-1 to TRBJ2-3, with 10 bases that match TRBD1. CDR3 sequence: CASSARGTGVTDTQYF. CDR3 nucleotides: TGCGCCAGCAGCGCAAGGGGGACAGGGGTCACAGATACGCAGTATTTT.